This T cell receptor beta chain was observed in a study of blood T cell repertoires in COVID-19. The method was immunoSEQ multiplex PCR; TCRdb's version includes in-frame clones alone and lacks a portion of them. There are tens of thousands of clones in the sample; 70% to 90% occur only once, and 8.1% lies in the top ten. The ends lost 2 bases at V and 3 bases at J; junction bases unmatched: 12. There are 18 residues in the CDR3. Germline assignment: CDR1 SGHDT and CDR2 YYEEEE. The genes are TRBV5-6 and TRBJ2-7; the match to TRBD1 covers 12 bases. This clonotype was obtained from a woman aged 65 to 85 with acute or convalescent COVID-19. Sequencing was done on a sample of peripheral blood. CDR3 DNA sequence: TGTGCCAGCAGCTTCGGGACAGGGGGCGCAGGATCTTTCTACGAGCAGTACTTC. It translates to CASSFGTGGAGSFYEQYF. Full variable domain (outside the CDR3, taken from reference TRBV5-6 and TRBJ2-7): DAGVTQSPTHLIKTRGQQVTLRCSPKSGHDTVSWYQQALGQGPQFIFQYYEEEERQRGNFPDRFSGHQFPNYSSELNVNALLLGDSALYLCASSFGTGGAGSFYEQYFGPGTRLTVT.